These T cell receptor beta chains were read from a single sample in a study of radiotherapy plus CTLA-4 blockade in lung cancer. Some clones are missing from TCRdb's copy, which holds only in-frame ones; the method was immunoSEQ multiplex PCR. This sample has about 62,000 clones, with more than 70% found just once. Sample: peripheral blood, taken from a patient treated with radiotherapy plus ipilimumab. The source is a human donor with non-small cell lung cancer who had a complete response to radiotherapy plus ipilimumab. Each CDR3 is given with its conserved first and last residue. The D gene is left open where the match is weak. The size of a clone is reported for some rows only, either as once, few or many, or as a class for expanded clones.

v_gene: TRBV5-5; abundance: few; d_gene: -; j_gene: TRBJ1-5; CDR3aa: CASSTGRSLQPQHF; CDR3nt: TGTGCCAGCAGCACAGGACGGAGCCTCCAGCCCCAGCATTTT
v_gene: TRBV5-1; abundance: -; d_gene: TRBD1; j_gene: TRBJ2-1; CDR3aa: CASSYRGNEQFF; CDR3nt: TGCGCCAGCAGTTACAGGGGTAATGAGCAGTTCTTC
v_gene: TRBV10-1; abundance: -; d_gene: -; j_gene: TRBJ2-3; CDR3aa: CASSESGRGNTDTQYF; CDR3nt: TGCGCCAGCAGTGAGTCCGGTAGGGGGAACACAGATACGCAGTATTTT
v_gene: TRBV18; abundance: -; d_gene: TRBD1; j_gene: TRBJ1-4; CDR3aa: CASRPDRDKLFF; CDR3nt: TGTGCCAGCCGCCCTGACAGGGATAAACTGTTTTTT
v_gene: TRBV7-3; abundance: once; d_gene: TRBD1; j_gene: TRBJ2-5; CDR3aa: CASGTGGHETQYF; CDR3nt: TGTGCCAGCGGGACAGGGGGCCACGAGACCCAGTACTTC
v_gene: TRBV10-3; abundance: few; d_gene: TRBD2; j_gene: TRBJ2-1; CDR3aa: CAISEGAGGGENEQFF; CDR3nt: TGTGCCATCAGTGAGGGAGCGGGAGGGGGCGAAAATGAGCAGTTCTTC
v_gene: TRBV29-1; abundance: -; d_gene: TRBD1; j_gene: TRBJ1-5; CDR3aa: CSVGRGLGQPQHF; CDR3nt: TGCAGCGTTGGAAGGGGGCTAGGTCAGCCCCAGCATTTT
v_gene: TRBV10-3; abundance: -; d_gene: -; j_gene: TRBJ2-7; CDR3aa: CAIGTFDSEQYF; CDR3nt: TGTGCCATCGGGACTTTTGACTCAGAGCAGTACTTC
v_gene: TRBV27; abundance: -; d_gene: TRBD2; j_gene: TRBJ2-1; CDR3aa: CASSPTSGRGKGDEQFF; CDR3nt: TGTGCCAGCAGCCCAACTAGCGGGAGGGGGAAGGGGGATGAGCAGTTCTTC
v_gene: TRBV29-1; abundance: -; d_gene: TRBD2; j_gene: TRBJ2-7; CDR3aa: CSVASGKGEQYF; CDR3nt: TGCAGCGTTGCTAGCGGGAAGGGCGAGCAGTACTTC
v_gene: TRBV7-2; abundance: -; d_gene: -; j_gene: TRBJ1-6; CDR3aa: CASSLAFRQAQDSPLHF; CDR3nt: TGTGCCAGCAGCTTAGCCTTTCGACAGGCACAAGATTCACCCCTCCACTTT
v_gene: TRBV28; abundance: -; d_gene: TRBD1; j_gene: TRBJ1-1; CDR3aa: CASSPWTGGVTEAFF; CDR3nt: TGTGCCAGCAGTCCCTGGACAGGGGGCGTCACTGAAGCTTTCTTT
v_gene: TRBV5-3; abundance: -; d_gene: TRBD2; j_gene: TRBJ2-3; CDR3aa: CASSNRGELDTQYF; CDR3nt: TGTGCCAGCAGTAATCGGGGGGAACTAGATACGCAGTATTTT
v_gene: TRBV28; abundance: -; d_gene: TRBD1; j_gene: TRBJ1-2; CDR3aa: CASDPTIATGVNYGYTF; CDR3nt: TGTGCTAGCGACCCCACGATCGCTACAGGGGTCAACTATGGCTACACCTTC
v_gene: TRBV7-9; abundance: once; d_gene: -; j_gene: TRBJ1-5; CDR3aa: CASSFGSNQPQHF; CDR3nt: TGTGCCAGCAGCTTCGGGAGCAATCAGCCCCAGCATTTT
v_gene: TRBV6-5; abundance: -; d_gene: TRBD1; j_gene: TRBJ2-7; CDR3aa: CASSFPRTGGYEQYF; CDR3nt: TGTGCCAGCAGTTTCCCCCGGACAGGGGGCTACGAGCAGTACTTC
v_gene: TRBV18; abundance: few; d_gene: TRBD1; j_gene: TRBJ1-3; CDR3aa: CASSPLGQGPGNTIYF; CDR3nt: TGTGCCAGCTCACCACTGGGACAGGGGCCTGGAAACACCATATATTTT
v_gene: TRBV6-5; abundance: -; d_gene: TRBD1; j_gene: TRBJ2-7; CDR3aa: CASSYSGQGAYEQYF; CDR3nt: TGTGCCAGCAGTTACTCGGGACAGGGGGCCTACGAGCAGTACTTC
v_gene: TRBV10-2; abundance: -; d_gene: -; j_gene: TRBJ2-5; CDR3aa: CASSDPTGTQYF; CDR3nt: TGCGCCAGCAGTGACCCTACGGGGACCCAGTACTTC
v_gene: TRBV25-1; abundance: -; d_gene: -; j_gene: TRBJ1-2; CDR3aa: CASRGLLANYGYTF; CDR3nt: TGTGCCAGCAGGGGGCTTCTAGCTAACTATGGCTACACCTTC
v_gene: TRBV6-5; abundance: -; d_gene: -; j_gene: TRBJ2-7; CDR3aa: CASSYQTGQYF; CDR3nt: TGTGCCAGCAGTTACCAGACAGGACAGTACTTC
v_gene: TRBV4-2; abundance: -; d_gene: -; j_gene: TRBJ2-7; CDR3aa: CASSLGYSPFSYEQYF; CDR3nt: TGTGCCAGCAGCTTGGGCTACAGTCCGTTCTCCTACGAGCAGTACTTC
v_gene: TRBV5-1; abundance: -; d_gene: TRBD1; j_gene: TRBJ2-5; CDR3aa: CASSFSTGGGETQYF; CDR3nt: TGCGCCAGCAGCTTTTCGACAGGGGGCGGTGAGACCCAGTACTTC